Here is one TCR beta chain with its context. Its antigen remains unknown. At sampling all donors were nominally healthy, likely with unrecorded immune exposures. PCR primers comprised 60 Vbeta and 13 Jbeta primers. Repertoires were generated with immunoSEQ multiplex PCR, while TCRdb's copy carries only in-frame clones and drops some. The data contain 150,000 to 200,000 clones, about four fifths of them singletons. Trimming pared 2 bases from V and 3 bases from J, leaving 7 bases between. CDR1 and CDR2 from the germline V gene are MNHEY and SMNVEV (reference sequence). This CDR3 comprises 13 residues. This sample was taken from a study of cytomegalovirus exposure and HLA in healthy donors. Study-wide background: The 120 million or so unique TCR beta sequences, from about 170 million T cells, were found by an earlier analysis. Study-level points and caveats: Per a prior analysis, the majority of TCR beta V segments were productive roughly 90% or roughly 30% of the time. Highly shared variants forming one cluster were likely a sequencing artifact.

Sequenced sample: PBMCs. The TCR sequence derives from a man aged 50-59 years in good health and CMV-seropositive. The V and J genes are TRBV27 and TRBJ1-2; D gene ambiguous. The CDR3 DNA is TGTGCCAGCAGTTTAACCGGGTACTATGGCTACACCTTC. Translated: CASSLTGYYGYTF.